Given below is one T cell receptor (beta chain) in context. Its antigen is still unknown. The sample belongs to a study of blood T cells in healthy people across ages. With a J-beta primer mix and a sample-barcoded 5' primer, a second PCR ran about 7 to 12 cycles. Unique molecular identifiers of 12 random nucleotides labeled each cDNA. TCRdb processed the 5' RACE reads anew with MiXCR; each CDR3 protein has one entry. The table has some 1.8 million distinct CDR3 sequences, more than 35% seen once. Total RNA was extracted at no less than 6 micrograms per sample. Germline V gives CDR1 SGHRS, CDR2 YFSETQ. The junction had 1 base not matched to a gene; V was cut back by 3 bases and J by 0 bases. The CDR3 has 14 residues. Study-wide findings and caveats: In long-lived donors, naive CD4+ cell counts and diversity exceeded those of aged donors. Roughly linear declines in TCR beta diversity per million T cells occurred with age.

The receptor was isolated from a human donor in good health. The chain combines TRBV5-1 with TRBJ2-3; 7 nucleotides agree with TRBD2. The sequenced sample consisted of blood. For the CDR3, the DNA is TGCGCCAGCAGCTGGCGGGGGAGCACAGATACGCAGTATTTT. Translating it yields CASSWRGSTDTQYF.